This T cell receptor (beta chain) was profiled in a study of regulatory T cells in long-lasting Graves disease. This clonotype occurred once. What it binds is not known. TCR beta libraries were built with iRepertoire HTBI primers and Arm-PCR of CDR3 regions. TCRdb reprocessed the multiplex PCR reads with MiXCR, giving one entry per CDR3 protein. The table has 350,000 to 500,000 distinct CDR3 sequences, under 25% seen once. The CDR3 is 15 residues long. Trimming shortened V by 6 bases and J by 2 bases, and 17 bases separated the two germline ends. Germline values: CDR1 MDHEN, CDR2 SYDVKM. The time point was: persistent/refractory GD, antithyroid drugs over 5 years with positive TRAb. From RNA extracted from PBMCs, the TCR library was made. Recruitment took place at an endocrinology department in Xi'an, China. The peripheral blood volume drawn was 8.5 to 9 milliliters, and it was collected into EDTA tubes.

Study results and caveats: Favored usage of TRBV28, TRBJ1-2 and TRBJ2-5 was recorded in persistent disease.

The J gene is TRBJ2-7, the V gene TRBV28; either TRBD1 or TRBD2 may fit D (5 bases each). Sequenced material: peripheral blood mononuclear cells (PBMCs), taken when the disease was refractory, from a patient treated with antithyroid drugs. This sequence was found in a female donor with Graves disease. The CDR3 DNA is TGTGCCAGCAGCCCGGGGCGGTTGAGTGCCTACGAGCAGTACTTC. Encoded protein: CASSPGRLSAYEQYF.